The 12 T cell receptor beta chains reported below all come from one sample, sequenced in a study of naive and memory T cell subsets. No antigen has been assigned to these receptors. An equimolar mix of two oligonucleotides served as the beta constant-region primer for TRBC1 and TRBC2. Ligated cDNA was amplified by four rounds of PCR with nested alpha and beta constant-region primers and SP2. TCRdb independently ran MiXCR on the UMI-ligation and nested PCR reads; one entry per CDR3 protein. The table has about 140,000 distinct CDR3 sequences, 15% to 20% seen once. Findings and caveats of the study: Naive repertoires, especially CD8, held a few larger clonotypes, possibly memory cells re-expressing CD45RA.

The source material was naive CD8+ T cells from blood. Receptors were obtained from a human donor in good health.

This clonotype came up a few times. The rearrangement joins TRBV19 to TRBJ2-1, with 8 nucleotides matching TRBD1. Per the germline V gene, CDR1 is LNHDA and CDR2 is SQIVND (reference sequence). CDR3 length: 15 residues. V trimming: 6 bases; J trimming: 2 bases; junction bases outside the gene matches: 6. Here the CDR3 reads CASSPDRGAYNEQFF. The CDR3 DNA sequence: TGTGCCAGTAGCCCAGACAGGGGCGCCTACAATGAGCAGTTCTTC. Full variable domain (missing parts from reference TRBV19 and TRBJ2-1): DGGITQSPKYLFRKEGQNVTLSCEQNLNHDAMYWYRQDPGQGLRLIYYSQIVNDFQKGDIAEGYSVSREKKESFPLTVTSAQKNPTAFYLCASSPDRGAYNEQFFGPGTRLTVL.

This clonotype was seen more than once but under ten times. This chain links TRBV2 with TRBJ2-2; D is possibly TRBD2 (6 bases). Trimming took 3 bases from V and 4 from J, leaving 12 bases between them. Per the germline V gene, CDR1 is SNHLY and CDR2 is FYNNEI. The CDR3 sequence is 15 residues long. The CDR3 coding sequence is TGTGCCAGCAGTGATGAAGGACTAAGCACCGGGGAGCTGTTTTTT. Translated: CASSDEGLSTGELFF.

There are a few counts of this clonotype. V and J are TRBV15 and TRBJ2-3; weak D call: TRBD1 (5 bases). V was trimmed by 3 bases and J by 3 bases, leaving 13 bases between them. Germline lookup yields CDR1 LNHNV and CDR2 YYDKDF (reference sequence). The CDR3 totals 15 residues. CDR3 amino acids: CATSRPGYGTDTQYF. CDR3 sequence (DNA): TGTGCCACCAGCAGGCCAGGGTATGGGACAGATACGCAGTATTTT. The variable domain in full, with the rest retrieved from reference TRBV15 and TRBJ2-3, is DAMVIQNPRYQVTQFGKPVTLSCSQTLNHNVMYWYQQKSSQAPKLLFHYYDKDFNNEADTPDNFQSRRPNTSFCFLDIRSPGLGDTAMYLCATSRPGYGTDTQYFGPGTRLTVL.

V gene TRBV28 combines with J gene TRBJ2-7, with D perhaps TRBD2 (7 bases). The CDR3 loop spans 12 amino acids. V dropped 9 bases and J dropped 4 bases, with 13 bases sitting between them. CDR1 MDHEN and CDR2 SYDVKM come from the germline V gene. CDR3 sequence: CASRGGIYEQYF. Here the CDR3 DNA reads TGTGCCAGTAGGGGGGGGATTTACGAGCAGTACTTC.

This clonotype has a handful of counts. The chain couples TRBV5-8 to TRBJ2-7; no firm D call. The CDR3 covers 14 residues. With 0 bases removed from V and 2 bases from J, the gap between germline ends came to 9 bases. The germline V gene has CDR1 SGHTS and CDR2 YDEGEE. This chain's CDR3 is CASSLGGRAYEQYF. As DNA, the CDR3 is TGTGCCAGCAGCTTGGGCGGCAGAGCCTACGAGCAGTACTTC.

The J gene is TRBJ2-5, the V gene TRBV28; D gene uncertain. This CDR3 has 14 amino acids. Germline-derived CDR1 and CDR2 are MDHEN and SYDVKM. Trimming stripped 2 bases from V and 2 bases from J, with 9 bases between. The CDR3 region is CASSLKIIQETQYF. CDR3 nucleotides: TGTGCCAGCAGTTTAAAGATTATACAAGAGACCCAGTACTTC.

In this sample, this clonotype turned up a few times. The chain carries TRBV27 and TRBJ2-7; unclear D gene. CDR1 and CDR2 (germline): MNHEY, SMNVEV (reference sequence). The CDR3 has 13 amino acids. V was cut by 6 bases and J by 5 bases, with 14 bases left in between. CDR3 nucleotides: TGTGCCAGCAGCCCTGGGCCGACCGACGAGCAGTACTTC. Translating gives CASSPGPTDEQYF.

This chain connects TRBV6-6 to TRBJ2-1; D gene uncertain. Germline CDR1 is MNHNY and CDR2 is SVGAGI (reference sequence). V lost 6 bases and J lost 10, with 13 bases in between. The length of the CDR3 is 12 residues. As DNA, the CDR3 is TGTGCCAGCAGCCAACTGTCTTGGGAGCAGTTCTTC. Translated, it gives CASSQLSWEQFF.

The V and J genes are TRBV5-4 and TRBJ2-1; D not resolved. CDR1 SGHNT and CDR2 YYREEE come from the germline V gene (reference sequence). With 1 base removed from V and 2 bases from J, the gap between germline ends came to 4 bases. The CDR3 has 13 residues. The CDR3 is CASSLYPYNEQFF. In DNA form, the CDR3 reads TGTGCCAGCAGCTTGTATCCCTACAATGAGCAGTTCTTC.

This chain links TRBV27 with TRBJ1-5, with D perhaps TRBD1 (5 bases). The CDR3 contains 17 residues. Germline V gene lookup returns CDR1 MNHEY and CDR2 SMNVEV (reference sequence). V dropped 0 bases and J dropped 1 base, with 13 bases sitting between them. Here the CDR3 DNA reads TGTGCCAGCAGTTTATCCCTCCCAGGGATAAGCAATCAGCCCCAGCATTTT. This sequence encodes CASSLSLPGISNQPQHF.

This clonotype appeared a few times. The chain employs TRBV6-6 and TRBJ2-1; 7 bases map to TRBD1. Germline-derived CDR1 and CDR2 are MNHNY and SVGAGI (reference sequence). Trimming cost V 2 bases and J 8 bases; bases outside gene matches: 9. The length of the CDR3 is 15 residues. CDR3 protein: CASSYELAGGDEQFF. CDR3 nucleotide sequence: TGTGCCAGCAGTTACGAGCTAGCAGGGGGTGATGAGCAGTTCTTC.

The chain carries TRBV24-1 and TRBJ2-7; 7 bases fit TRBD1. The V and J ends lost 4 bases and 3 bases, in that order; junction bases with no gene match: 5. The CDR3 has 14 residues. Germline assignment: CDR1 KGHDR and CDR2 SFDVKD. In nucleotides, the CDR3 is TGTGCCACCAGTGACACGGGACAGAACTACGAGCAGTACTTC. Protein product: CATSDTGQNYEQYF.